These T cell receptor beta chains were read from a single sample in a study of CD8 T cells in ankylosing spondylitis. TCRdb recomputed calls from the 5' RACE reads with MiXCR, one row per CDR3 protein. Among about 220,000 distinct CDR3 sequences, over 9.5% were seen once, and the ten largest hold 21%. Sequenced material: blood, either unsorted or a sorted T cell fraction (not recorded which). The receptor source for this set is a male donor with ankylosing spondylitis or in good health (not recorded which). Both conserved end residues are part of each CDR3. Each record gives: V gene, J gene, D gene, clone size, CDR3 DNA, CDR3 protein. D genes are given only for firm matches. Part of the rows lack a size; the others show once, few, many or a class for expanded clones.

>TRBV7-9|TRBJ2-7|NA|many
TGTGCCAGCAGCTTAATCAAGGGGCTGGGGGAGCAGTACTTC
CASSLIKGLGEQYF
>TRBV6-5|TRBJ1-3|TRBD1|few
TGTGCCAGCAGTTACGATCAGGGACAGTCTGGAAACACCATATATTTT
CASSYDQGQSGNTIYF
>TRBV20-1|TRBJ1-6|NA|many
TGCAGCGTCCCGCCTGCGACGGGAAATTCACCCCTCCACTTT
CSVPPATGNSPLHF
>TRBV7-8|TRBJ2-6|NA|NA
TGTGCCAGCAGCTTAGAGTGGACCTCTGGGGCCAACGTCCTGACTTTC
CASSLEWTSGANVLTF
>TRBV7-2|TRBJ2-7|TRBD1|many
TGTGCCAGCAGCTGGGGGGGGACAGGGGGTTTTTTACAGTACTTC
CASSWGGTGGFLQYF
>TRBV28|TRBJ2-3|NA|many
TGTGCCAGCAGTTCTGGGGTTGGGGGGTCCACAGATACGCAGTATTTT
CASSSGVGGSTDTQYF
>TRBV12-3/TRBV12-4|TRBJ2-6|TRBD1|NA
TGTGCCAGCAGTCCCCCCGGGACAGGCATACCGACTGGGGCCAACGTCCTGACTTTC
CASSPPGTGIPTGANVLTF
>TRBV7-9|TRBJ1-4|NA|NA
TGTGCCAGCAGCTTAGTCGCGACAACCGATAATGAAAAACTGTTTTTT
CASSLVATTDNEKLFF
>TRBV7-2|TRBJ2-5|NA|many
TGTGCCAGCAGCTTAACGGGGGCACCGCAAGAGACCCAGTACTTC
CASSLTGAPQETQYF
>TRBV20-1|TRBJ1-5|NA|many
TGCAGTGCTAGTCGTCGGGGCTTGGATCAGCCCCAGCATTTT
CSASRRGLDQPQHF
>TRBV27|TRBJ1-2|NA|many
TGTGCCAGCAGTTTAACTACGTTCACGGGGCTCCCCTATGGCTACACCTTC
CASSLTTFTGLPYGYTF